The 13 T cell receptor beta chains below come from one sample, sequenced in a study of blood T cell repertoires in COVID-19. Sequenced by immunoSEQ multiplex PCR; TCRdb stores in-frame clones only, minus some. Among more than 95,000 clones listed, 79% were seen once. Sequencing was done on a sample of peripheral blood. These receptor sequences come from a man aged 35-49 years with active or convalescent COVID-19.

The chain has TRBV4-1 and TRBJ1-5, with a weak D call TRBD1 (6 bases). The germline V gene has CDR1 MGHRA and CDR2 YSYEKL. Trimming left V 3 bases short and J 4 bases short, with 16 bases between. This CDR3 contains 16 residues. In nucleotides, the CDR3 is TGCGCCAGCAGCCAGACGCCCACAGGGTGGAATCAGCCCCAGCATTTT. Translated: CASSQTPTGWNQPQHF.

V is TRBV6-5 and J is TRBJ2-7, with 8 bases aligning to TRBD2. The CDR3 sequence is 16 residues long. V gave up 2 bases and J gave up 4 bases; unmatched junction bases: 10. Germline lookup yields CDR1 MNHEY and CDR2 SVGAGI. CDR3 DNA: TGTGCCAGCAGTTACGCCAACAGCGGGAGTAGGTACGAGCAGTACTTC. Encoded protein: CASSYANSGSRYEQYF.

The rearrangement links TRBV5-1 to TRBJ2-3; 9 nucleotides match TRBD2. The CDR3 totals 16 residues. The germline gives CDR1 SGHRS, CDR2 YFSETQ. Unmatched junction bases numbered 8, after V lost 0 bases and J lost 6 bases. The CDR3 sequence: CASSLEASGNLDTQYF. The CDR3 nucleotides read TGCGCCAGCAGCTTGGAGGCTAGCGGGAATTTGGATACGCAGTATTTT.

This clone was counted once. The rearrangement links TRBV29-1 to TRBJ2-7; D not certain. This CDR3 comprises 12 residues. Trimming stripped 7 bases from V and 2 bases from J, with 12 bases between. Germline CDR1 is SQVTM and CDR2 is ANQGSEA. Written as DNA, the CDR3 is TGCAGCGCCATCCTTGCGACCTACGAGCAGTACTTC. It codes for CSAILATYEQYF.

The CDR3 bases are TGTGCCAGTAGTATAGCCCAGAGGGAGCAGTTCTTC. Its protein product is CASSIAQREQFF. The chain links TRBV19 to TRBJ2-1, with unresolved D. The CDR3 consists of 12 residues. Trimming shortened V by 1 base and J by 10 bases, and 8 bases separated the two germline ends. The V gene's germline CDR1 is LNHDA and CDR2 SQIVND (reference sequence).

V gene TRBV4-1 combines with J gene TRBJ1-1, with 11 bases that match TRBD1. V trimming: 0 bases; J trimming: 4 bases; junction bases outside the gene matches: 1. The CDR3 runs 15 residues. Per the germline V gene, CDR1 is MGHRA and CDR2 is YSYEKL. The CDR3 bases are TGCGCCAGCAGCCAAGAAGGGACAGGGGGCACTGAAGCTTTCTTT. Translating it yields CASSQEGTGGTEAFF.

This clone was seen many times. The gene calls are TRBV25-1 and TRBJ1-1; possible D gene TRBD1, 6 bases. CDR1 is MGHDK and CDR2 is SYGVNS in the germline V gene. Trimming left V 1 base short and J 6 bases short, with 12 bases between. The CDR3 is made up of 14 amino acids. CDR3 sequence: CASSESMGAAEAFF. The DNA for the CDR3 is TGTGCCAGCAGTGAATCGATGGGGGCCGCTGAAGCTTTCTTT. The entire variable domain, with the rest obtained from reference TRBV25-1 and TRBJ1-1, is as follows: EADIYQTPRYLVIGTGKKITLECSQTMGHDKMYWYQQDPGMELHLIHYSYGVNSTEKGDLSSESTVSRIRTEHFPLTLESARPSHTSQYLCASSESMGAAEAFFGQGTRLTVV.

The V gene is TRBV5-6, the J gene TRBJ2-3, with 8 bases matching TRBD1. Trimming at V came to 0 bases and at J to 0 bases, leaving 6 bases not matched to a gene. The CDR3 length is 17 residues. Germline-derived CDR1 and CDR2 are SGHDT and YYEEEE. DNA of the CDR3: TGTGCCAGCAGCTTGGCCACAGGGGGATCTAGCACAGATACGCAGTATTTT. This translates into CASSLATGGSSTDTQYF.

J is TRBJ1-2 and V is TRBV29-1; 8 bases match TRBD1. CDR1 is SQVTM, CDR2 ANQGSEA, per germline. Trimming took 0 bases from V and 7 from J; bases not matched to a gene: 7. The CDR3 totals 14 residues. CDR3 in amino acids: CSVEDIQGDTGYTF. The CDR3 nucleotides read TGCAGCGTTGAAGATATACAGGGGGATACTGGCTACACCTTC. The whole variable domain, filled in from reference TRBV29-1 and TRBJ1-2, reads SAVISQKPSRDICQRGTSLTIQCQVDSQVTMMFWYRQQPGQSLTLIATANQGSEATYESGFVIDKFPISRPNLTFSTLTVSNMSPEDSSIYLCSVEDIQGDTGYTFGSGTRLTVV.

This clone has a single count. CDR3 sequence reads: CASSPERTEAFF. The CDR3 nucleotides are TGTGCCAGCTCACCAGAGAGGACTGAAGCTTTCTTT. The rearrangement uses TRBV18 and TRBJ1-1; unclear D gene. The CDR3 length is 12 residues. The germline gives CDR1 KGHSH, CDR2 LQKENI. The ends were cut back, 2 bases at V and 5 bases at J, with 6 bases in the middle.

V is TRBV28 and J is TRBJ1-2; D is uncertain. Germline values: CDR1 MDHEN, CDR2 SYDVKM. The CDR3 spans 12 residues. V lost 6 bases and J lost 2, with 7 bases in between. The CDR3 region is CASRNSNYGYTF. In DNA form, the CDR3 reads TGTGCCAGCAGAAACAGCAACTATGGCTACACCTTC.

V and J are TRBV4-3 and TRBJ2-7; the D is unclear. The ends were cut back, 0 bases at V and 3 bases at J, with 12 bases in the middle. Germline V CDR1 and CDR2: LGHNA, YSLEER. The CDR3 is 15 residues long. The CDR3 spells CASSQDRMGFYEQYF. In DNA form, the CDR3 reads TGCGCCAGCAGCCAAGATAGGATGGGCTTCTACGAGCAGTACTTC.

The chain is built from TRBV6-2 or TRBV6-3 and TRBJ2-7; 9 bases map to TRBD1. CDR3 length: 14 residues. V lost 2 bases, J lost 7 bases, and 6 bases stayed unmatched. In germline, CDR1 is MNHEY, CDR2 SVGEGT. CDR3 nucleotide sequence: TGTGCCAGCAGTTACGGGACAGGGTCCGGAGAGCAGTACTTC. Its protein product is CASSYGTGSGEQYF.